The 4 T cell receptor beta chains given below trace back to one sample, sequenced in a study of cytomegalovirus exposure and HLA in healthy donors (dated by TCRdb to the late 2010s). The library relied on the immunoSEQ multiplex PCR assay. A mixture of 60 forward primers for TCR Vbeta segments and 13 reverse primers for TCR Jbeta segments was used in the multiplex PCR. TCRdb mirrors the immuneACCESS table, restricted to in-frame sequences. Some clones are absent from its copies; in checked studies, under half trace to an unresolved V gene, and the reason for the others is unknown. This sample has roughly 98,000 clones in its table, and roughly 70% of those were observed once. The top ten hold 2% to 3% of the sample. The specimen sequenced was PBMCs. The source is a man between 45 and 60 years old in good health and CMV-seronegative.

This chain joins TRBV28 and TRBJ2-1, with 12 nucleotides matching TRBD2. CDR1 is MDHEN and CDR2 is SYDVKM in the germline V gene. The J segment lost 7 bases and the V segment lost 4 bases, leaving 14 bases of the junction unmatched. CDR3 length: 18 residues. CDR3 loop: CASSSKFPSGRERNEQFF. The CDR3 DNA sequence: TGTGCCAGCAGTTCCAAATTTCCTAGCGGGAGGGAGAGGAATGAGCAGTTCTTC.

The rearrangement uses TRBV20-1 and TRBJ2-1; TRBD1 might be the D (6 bases). This CDR3 contains 11 residues. V was pared by 6 bases and J by 6 bases, with 9 bases between. Germline-derived CDR1 and CDR2 are DFQATT and SNEGSKA (reference sequence). CDR3 sequence (DNA): TGCAGTGCACAGGGCATCAATGAGCAGTTCTTC. It specifies CSAQGINEQFF.

The chain has TRBV18 and TRBJ1-1; D gene uncertain. Germline values: CDR1 KGHSH, CDR2 LQKENI. The germline V and J ends were trimmed by 6 bases and 0 bases, with 8 bases remaining between them. CDR3 length equals 13 residues. The CDR3 here is CASSLGLNTEAFF. The CDR3 DNA follows: TGTGCCAGCTCCCTTGGGCTGAACACTGAAGCTTTCTTT.

This clone was observed a few times. The chain carries TRBV11-2 and TRBJ2-7, with TRBD1 identical over 7 bases. V shed 5 bases and J 2 bases; nucleotides not matched to a gene: 6. Germline CDR1 is SGHAT and CDR2 is FQNNGV. This CDR3 is built from 14 residues. In DNA, the CDR3 is TGTGCCAGCAGCCTTGCAGGGGGTCCCTACGAGCAGTACTTC. This codes for CASSLAGGPYEQYF. Drawing the rest from reference TRBV11-2 and TRBJ2-7, the complete variable domain is EAGVAQSPRYKIIEKRQSVAFWCNPISGHATLYWYQQILGQGPKLLIQFQNNGVVDDSQLPKDRFSAERLKGVDSTLKIQPAKLEDSAVYLCASSLAGGPYEQYFGPGTRLTVT.